This passage covers 32 T cell receptor beta chains from one sample sequenced in a study of cytomegalovirus exposure and HLA in healthy donors (dated 2017 in TCRdb). The library was generated by the immunoSEQ multiplex PCR assay. For the multiplex PCR, a mixture combining 60 forward primers for TCR Vbeta segments and 13 reverse primers for TCR Jbeta segments was used. TCRdb took this table from immuneACCESS and kept in-frame rearrangements with V and J called. Such tables lack part of the clones; where checked against another copy, unresolved V genes explain under half of the gap, and the rest is unexplained. This sample has around 90,000 clones in its table, and roughly two thirds of those were observed once. About 2.3% of the sample goes to the ten largest clones. The sequenced sample was PBMCs. These receptors originate from a human donor in good health.

The chain couples TRBV6-4 to TRBJ2-3; 14 nucleotides match TRBD2. Germline V gene sequence: CDR1 MRHNA, CDR2 SNTAGT. The V gene end was trimmed by 6 bases and the J gene end by 0 bases; junction bases not matched to a gene: 5. The CDR3 spans 17 residues. CDR3 sequence: CASSRTSGGSSTDTQYF. The CDR3 coding sequence is TGTGCCAGCAGCCGGACTAGCGGGGGGTCTAGCACAGATACGCAGTATTTT.

This clone was detected a few times. The chain carries TRBV11-2 and TRBJ1-4; a weak D match, TRBD1 (5 bases). V shed 11 bases and J shed 8 bases, with 21 bases lying between them. The CDR3 covers 14 residues. The germline V gene encodes CDR1 SGHAT and CDR2 FQNNGV. For the CDR3, the DNA is TGTGCCTCCGGGGGTGGCAGGGAAGGCGAAAAACTGTTTTTT. Encoded protein: CASGGGREGEKLFF.

Only a few counts were recorded for this clone. The V call is TRBV2, the J call TRBJ2-3; 9 bases fit TRBD2. The CDR3 length is 14 residues. After removal of 5 bases from V and 1 base from J, the junction contained 1 base not matched to a gene. The germline gives CDR1 SNHLY, CDR2 FYNNEI. The DNA of the CDR3 is TGTGCCAGCAGTCGGACTAGCGGCACAGATACGCAGTATTTT. It specifies CASSRTSGTDTQYF.

The chain has TRBV2 and TRBJ1-5; D is possibly TRBD1 (5 bases). From germline, CDR1 is SNHLY and CDR2 FYNNEI. Trimming took 6 bases from V and 0 from J, leaving 12 bases between them. The CDR3 is 15 amino acids. The CDR3 DNA reads TGTGCCAGCAGGCGCACAGGCTTTAGCAATCAGCCCCAGCATTTT. The encoded protein is CASRRTGFSNQPQHF.

The V gene is TRBV9, the J gene TRBJ1-4, with TRBD1 matching 9 bases. Germline CDR1 reads SGDLS; CDR2 reads YYNGEE. J lost 1 base, V lost 4 bases, and 17 bases had no gene match. The CDR3 contains 20 residues. CDR3 amino acids: CASSSRWTGDSVGTNEKLFF. CDR3 nucleotide sequence: TGTGCCAGCAGCTCACGTTGGACAGGGGATTCTGTGGGAACTAATGAAAAACTGTTTTTT. Full variable domain (rest looked up from reference TRBV9 and TRBJ1-4): DSGVTQTPKHLITATGQRVTLRCSPRSGDLSVYWYQQSLDQGLQFLIQYYNGEERAKGNILERFSAQQFPDLHSELNLSSLELGDSALYFCASSSRWTGDSVGTNEKLFFGSGTQLSVL.

The chain joins TRBV6-1 to TRBJ2-1, with D uncertain. Germline CDR1 and CDR2: MNHNS and SASEGT. The germline V and J ends were trimmed by 2 bases and 0 bases, with 8 bases remaining between them. The CDR3 is made up of 15 amino acids. CDR3 DNA sequence: TGTGCCAGCAGTGAAATAGCCGGCTCCTACAATGAGCAGTTCTTC. It is translated as CASSEIAGSYNEQFF.

In the case of this clone: Here the CDR3 omits its conserved ending phenylalanine or tryptophan, so a read error is the likely source. The chain joins TRBV5-6 to TRBJ1-6; 7 bases line up with TRBD1. V shed 4 bases, J shed 1 base, and the junction held 2 bases outside the gene matches. CDR3 size: 15 residues. In germline, CDR1 is SGHDT, CDR2 YYEEEE. The CDR3: CASSPDRSYNSPLHL. CDR3 nucleotide sequence: TGTGCCAGCAGCCCGGACAGGTCCTATAATTCACCCCTCCACCTT.

This sequence joins TRBV11-3 and TRBJ1-4; D perhaps matches TRBD1 (5 bases). The CDR3 length is 17 residues. Germline loops: CDR1 SGHNT, CDR2 YENEEA. V lost 0 bases and J 5 bases, leaving 16 bases between the germline ends. The CDR3 loop is CASSLDSRTPENEKLFF. CDR3 coding DNA: TGTGCCAGCAGCTTAGACTCAAGGACACCCGAAAATGAAAAACTGTTTTTT. The variable domain in full, with the rest retrieved from reference TRBV11-3 and TRBJ1-4, is EAGVVQSPRYKIIEKKQPVAFWCNPISGHNTLYWYLQNLGQGPELLIRYENEEAVDDSQLPKDRFSAERLKGVDSTLKIQPAELGDSAVYLCASSLDSRTPENEKLFFGSGTQLSVL.

J is TRBJ1-3 and V is TRBV28, with D possibly TRBD1 on 5 matching bases. CDR1 and CDR2 from the germline V gene are MDHEN and SYDVKM. The CDR3 totals 15 residues. Trimming took off 6 bases at V and 2 bases at J, with 14 bases between the two ends. In nucleotides, the CDR3 is TGTGCCAGCAGACCAACAGGTTTGGCTGGAAACACCATATATTTT. Amino acid sequence: CASRPTGLAGNTIYF. Variable domain in full (rest from reference TRBV28 and TRBJ1-3): DVKVTQSSRYLVKRTGEKVFLECVQDMDHENMFWYRQDPGLGLRLIYFSYDVKMKEKGDIPEGYSVSREKKERFSLILESASTNQTSMYLCASRPTGLAGNTIYFGEGSWLTVV.

The chain has TRBV4-3 and TRBJ1-5, with D maybe TRBD1 (5 bases). Germline CDR1 reads LGHNA; CDR2 reads YSLEER. This CDR3 comprises 16 residues. V was trimmed by 0 bases and J by 7 bases, leaving 16 bases between them. This CDR3 reads CASSQDIGQGGQPQHF. The DNA for the CDR3 is TGCGCCAGCAGCCAAGATATTGGGCAGGGTGGACAGCCCCAGCATTTT.

This chain connects TRBV29-1 to TRBJ2-1; possibly TRBD1 for D (6 bases). There are 13 residues in the CDR3. Germline V lookup: CDR1 SQVTM, CDR2 ANQGSEA. V lost 6 bases and J lost 8, with 17 bases in between. The CDR3 DNA reads as TGCAGCGTGGGGGCGAAGCACGGAGATGAGCAGTTCTTC. Residues: CSVGAKHGDEQFF.

There are a few counts of this clone. The chain links TRBV18 to TRBJ1-2, with TRBD1 identical over 7 bases. V lost 4 bases to trimming and J lost 2 bases; unmatched junction nucleotides: 13. Germline loops: CDR1 KGHSH, CDR2 LQKENI. CDR3 size: 17 residues. CDR3 sequence: CASSQGTDSPTNYGYTF. Written as DNA, the CDR3 is TGTGCCAGCTCACAGGGGACAGACTCTCCAACAAACTATGGCTACACCTTC.

This chain joins TRBV11-1 and TRBJ1-2, with a weak D call TRBD1 (5 bases). The ends were cut back, 4 bases at V and 2 bases at J, with 8 bases in the middle. This CDR3 spans 13 amino acids. Per the germline V gene, CDR1 is SGHAT and CDR2 is FQDESV (reference sequence). CDR3 sequence: CASSSTVNYGYTF. The DNA for the CDR3 is TGTGCCAGCAGCTCGACAGTGAACTATGGCTACACCTTC. Combining the CDR3 with reference TRBV11-1 and TRBJ1-2 gives the whole variable domain EAEVAQSPRYKITEKSQAVAFWCDPISGHATLYWYRQILGQGPELLVQFQDESVVDDSQLPKDRFSAERLKGVDSTLKIQPAELGDSAMYLCASSSTVNYGYTFGSGTRLTVV.

This clone was seen only once. V is TRBV18 and J is TRBJ2-2; perhaps TRBD1 as D (5 bases). V was clipped by 1 base and J by 3 bases, with 9 bases between them. Germline V gene sequence: CDR1 KGHSH, CDR2 LQKENI. The CDR3 runs to 15 residues. CDR3 bases: TGTGCCAGCTCACCACGGAAAGGGGACACCGGGGAGCTGTTTTTT. This gives the protein CASSPRKGDTGELFF.

The chain couples TRBV5-6 to TRBJ2-7; 10 bases line up with TRBD2. V lost 0 bases, J lost 0 bases, and 9 bases stayed unmatched. The CDR3 runs to 18 residues. Germline V gene data show CDR1 as SGHDT and CDR2 as YYEEEE. The CDR3: CASSLVLAGVRSSYEQYF. In DNA, the CDR3 is TGTGCCAGCAGCTTGGTCCTAGCGGGGGTGAGGAGCTCCTACGAGCAGTACTTC.

The rearrangement joins TRBV25-1 to TRBJ1-3, with 7 bases matching TRBD1. From germline, CDR1 is MGHDK and CDR2 SYGVNS. V shed 6 bases and J 7 bases; nucleotides not matched to a gene: 6. The CDR3 totals 13 residues. The CDR3 DNA sequence: TGTGCCAGCAGCGAAGACAGGGTTAACACCATATATTTT. Translation: CASSEDRVNTIYF. Combining the CDR3 with reference TRBV25-1 and TRBJ1-3 gives the whole variable domain EADIYQTPRYLVIGTGKKITLECSQTMGHDKMYWYQQDPGMELHLIHYSYGVNSTEKGDLSSESTVSRIRTEHFPLTLESARPSHTSQYLCASSEDRVNTIYFGEGSWLTVV.

The chain employs TRBV18 and TRBJ1-1, with 8 bases matching TRBD1. This CDR3 has 13 amino acids. CDR1 is KGHSH, CDR2 LQKENI, per germline. Unmatched junction bases numbered 3, after V lost 3 bases and J lost 6 bases. The DNA for the CDR3 is TGTGCCAGCTCACCGGACAGGGTCTCTGAAGCTTTCTTT. This gives the protein CASSPDRVSEAFF.

The CDR3 bases are TGTGCCAGTAGGAATAGCGGGGGCCCAAGGGGTGAGCAGTTCTTC. The encoded protein is CASRNSGGPRGEQFF. J is TRBJ2-1 and V is TRBV19; 9 nucleotides align to TRBD2. CDR3 size: 15 residues. Germline V gene data show CDR1 as LNHDA and CDR2 as SQIVND (reference sequence). V lost 6 bases, J lost 9 bases, and 12 bases stayed unmatched.

This clone occurred once. This sequence joins TRBV5-6 and TRBJ2-5, with D perhaps matching TRBD1 (6 bases). This CDR3 region has 15 residues. Between the trimmed V and J ends, which lost 4 bases and 5 bases, there was a span of 18 bases. Germline V CDR1 and CDR2: SGHDT, YYEEEE. CDR3 amino acids: CASSPRAGVDETQYF. DNA for the CDR3: TGTGCCAGCAGCCCCAGGGCAGGGGTGGACGAGACCCAGTACTTC.

Only a few counts were recorded for this clone. The chain employs TRBV9 and TRBJ2-5; 15 bases align to TRBD2. The trim removed 3 bases at V and 2 bases at J, leaving 5 bases unmatched. Germline V gives CDR1 SGDLS, CDR2 YYNGEE. This CDR3 spans 17 amino acids. CDR3 region: CASSGGLAGGLQETQYF. The DNA for the CDR3 is TGTGCCAGCAGCGGGGGACTAGCGGGGGGTCTACAAGAGACCCAGTACTTC.

This chain links TRBV30 with TRBJ2-3, with a tentative D call TRBD1 (5 bases). With 2 bases removed from V and 2 bases from J, the gap between germline ends came to 17 bases. The CDR3 contains 16 residues. In germline, CDR1 is GTSNPN, CDR2 SVGIG (reference sequence). The CDR3 coding sequence is TGTGCCTGGAGTTCGTTTGGGGCCGGGTTCACAGATACGCAGTATTTT. Amino acid sequence: CAWSSFGAGFTDTQYF. Full variable domain (remainder filled in from reference TRBV30 and TRBJ2-3): SQTIHQWPATLVQPVGSPLSLECTVEGTSNPNLYWYRQAAGRGLQLLFYSVGIGQISSEVPQNLSASRPQDRQFILSSKKLLLSDSGFYLCAWSSFGAGFTDTQYFGPGTRLTVL.

This chain's CDR3 is CASSKERQNEKLFF. CDR3 DNA: TGTGCCAGCAGCAAAGAGAGACAGAATGAAAAACTGTTTTTT. This chain joins TRBV5-4 and TRBJ1-4; D perhaps matches TRBD1 (5 bases). CDR3 length equals 14 residues. With 4 bases removed from V and 5 bases from J, the gap between germline ends came to 12 bases. The V gene's germline CDR1 is SGHNT and CDR2 YYREEE (reference sequence).

The chain uses TRBV4-2 and TRBJ1-3; TRBD1 is a possible D gene (5 bases). The CDR3 covers 16 residues. The V and J ends lost 4 bases and 0 bases respectively, with 13 bases between them. The germline V gene has CDR1 LGHNA and CDR2 YNFKEQ. CDR3 sequence reads: CASSRDWLSSGNTIYF. CDR3 coding DNA: TGTGCCAGCAGCCGGGACTGGCTTAGCTCTGGAAACACCATATATTTT.

This chain uses TRBV5-6 with TRBJ1-6, with a weak D call TRBD1 (5 bases). CDR1 SGHDT and CDR2 YYEEEE come from the germline V gene. CDR3 length: 13 residues. V was pared by 2 bases and J by 9 bases, with 9 bases between. CDR3 loop: CASSLRTFSPLHF. The CDR3 bases are TGTGCCAGCAGCTTAAGGACATTTTCACCCCTCCACTTT.

The table lists this clone with a few counts. The rearrangement uses TRBV5-4 and TRBJ2-1, with TRBD1 matching over 10 bases. The ends lost 0 bases at V and 12 bases at J; junction bases unmatched: 12. The CDR3 runs 16 residues. Germline V gene lookup returns CDR1 SGHNT and CDR2 YYREEE (reference sequence). The CDR3 coding sequence is TGTGCCAGCAGCTTGGAAGGGGACAGGGGCCTAAACGGGCAGTTCTTC. Its protein product is CASSLEGDRGLNGQFF.

Details on this clone: Different DNA sequences within this sample yield the same CDR3. The chain joins TRBV7-9 to TRBJ1-1, with D possibly matching TRBD1 (5 bases). Germline V gene lookup returns CDR1 SEHNR and CDR2 FQNEAQ (reference sequence). This CDR3 is 12 amino acids long. V was shortened by 5 bases and J by 3 bases, with 7 bases between the two germline ends. The CDR3 protein is CASSPRDTEAFF. CDR3 bases: TGTGCCAGCAGCCCCAGGGACACTGAAGCTTTCTTT.

The CDR3 DNA reads as TGTGCCAGCAGGGGGACAGGGAATGAAAAACTGTTTTTT. This translates into CASRGTGNEKLFF. This chain joins TRBV25-1 and TRBJ1-4; 9 bases match TRBD1. From germline, CDR1 is MGHDK and CDR2 SYGVNS. V shed 6 bases and J 5 bases; nucleotides not matched to a gene: 1. CDR3 length equals 13 residues.

The chain has TRBV15 and TRBJ2-2; no clear D. The V gene lost 0 bases and the J gene lost 4 bases, with 6 bases spanning the gap. The CDR3 length is 14 residues. Germline assignment: CDR1 LNHNV and CDR2 YYDKDF (reference sequence). Here the CDR3 reads CATSRDQRTGELFF. The DNA for the CDR3 is TGTGCCACCAGCAGAGATCAGCGCACCGGGGAGCTGTTTTTT.

V and J are TRBV27 and TRBJ2-2, with D possibly matching TRBD2 (6 bases). V gave up 10 bases and J gave up 6 bases, with 21 bases separating them. The CDR3 totals 15 residues. Germline lookup yields CDR1 MNHEY and CDR2 SMNVEV (reference sequence). The CDR3 DNA follows: TGTGCCACCGACCGACTCGCCGGGAGAGCCGGGGAGCTGTTTTTT. Its translation is CATDRLAGRAGELFF.

This chain uses TRBV7-6 with TRBJ2-5; 14 nucleotides line up with TRBD2. Germline lookup yields CDR1 SGHVS and CDR2 FNYEAQ. V trimming: 1 base; J trimming: 2 bases; junction bases outside the gene matches: 0. The CDR3 length is 16 residues. CDR3 sequence: CASSLGLAGGQETQYF. The CDR3 DNA reads TGTGCCAGCAGCTTAGGACTAGCGGGGGGGCAAGAGACCCAGTACTTC.

The J gene is TRBJ2-2, the V gene TRBV6-4, with 9 positions matching TRBD1. V lost 6 bases, J lost 2 bases, and 4 bases stayed unmatched. Germline V lookup: CDR1 MRHNA, CDR2 SNTAGT. This CDR3 contains 15 residues. This CDR3 is CASRLDRGNTGELFF. Written as DNA, the CDR3 is TGTGCCAGCAGACTGGACAGGGGAAACACCGGGGAGCTGTTTTTT.

The genes are TRBV7-6 and TRBJ2-1, with 9 bases that match TRBD2. CDR1 and CDR2 (germline): SGHVS, FNYEAQ. J lost 9 bases, V lost 2 bases, and 5 bases had no gene match. The CDR3 loop spans 14 amino acids. CDR3: CASSLLAGDGEQFF. In nucleotides, the CDR3 is TGTGCCAGCAGCTTATTAGCGGGGGACGGTGAGCAGTTCTTC.